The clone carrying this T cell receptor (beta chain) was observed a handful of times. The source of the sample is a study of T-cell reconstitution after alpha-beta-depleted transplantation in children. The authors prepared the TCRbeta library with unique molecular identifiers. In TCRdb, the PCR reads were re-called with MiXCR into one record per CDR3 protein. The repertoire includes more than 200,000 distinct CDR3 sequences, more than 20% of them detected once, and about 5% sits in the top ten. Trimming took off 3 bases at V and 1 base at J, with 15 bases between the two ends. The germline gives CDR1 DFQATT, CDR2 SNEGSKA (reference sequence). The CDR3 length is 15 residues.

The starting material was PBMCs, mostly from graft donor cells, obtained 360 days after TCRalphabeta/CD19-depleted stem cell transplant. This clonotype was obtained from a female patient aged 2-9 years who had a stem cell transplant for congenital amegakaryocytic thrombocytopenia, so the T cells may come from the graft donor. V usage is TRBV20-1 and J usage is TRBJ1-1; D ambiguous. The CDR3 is CSASFIETGNTEAFF. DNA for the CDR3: TGCAGTGCTAGTTTTATAGAGACGGGGAACACTGAAGCTTTCTTT.